These 16 T cell receptor beta chains originate from one sample sequenced in a study of spatial heterogeneity in lung cancer. TCRdb re-analysed the 5' RACE reads in MiXCR, keeping a single row per CDR3 protein. The sample comprises about 28,000 distinct CDR3 sequences, about 8.8% of which are singletons, and about 34% rests with the top ten. Time point of the sample: sample taken at primary tumor resection. Whole RNA from tumor, nontumor lung or frozen PBMC was sequenced unsorted. Sequenced material: PBMCs, taken at surgery. These receptors all come from a female donor with early-stage non-small cell lung cancer.

This clonotype has more than one count but fewer than ten. V is TRBV11-2 and J is TRBJ2-5; no clear D gene. The germline V gene encodes CDR1 SGHAT and CDR2 FQNNGV. This CDR3 is built from 13 residues. V gave up 5 bases and J gave up 4 bases, with 11 bases separating them. The CDR3 nucleotides read TGTGCCAGCAGCCCGGACGTTGGAGAGACCCAGTACTTC. It codes for CASSPDVGETQYF.

This clonotype appeared many times. This chain links TRBV7-9 with TRBJ1-2; TRBD1 is a possible D gene (5 bases). This CDR3 contains 14 residues. Per germline, CDR1 SEHNR and CDR2 FQNEAQ (reference sequence). The V gene lost 1 base and the J gene lost 4 bases, with 10 bases spanning the gap. This CDR3 reads CASSLVQDFYGYTF. The CDR3 nucleotides are TGTGCCAGCAGCTTAGTACAGGACTTCTATGGCTACACCTTC.

This clonotype has ten or more counts. This sequence joins TRBV6-6 and TRBJ1-1, with D possibly being TRBD1 (5 bases). CDR1 is MNHNY and CDR2 is SVGAGI in the germline V gene (reference sequence). V was cut by 2 bases and J by 1 base, with 17 bases left in between. The CDR3 extends over 17 amino acids. CDR3 sequence: CASSYPSGGTANTEAFF. In DNA, the CDR3 is TGTGCCAGCAGTTACCCCAGCGGCGGGACGGCGAACACTGAAGCTTTCTTT.

This clonotype was found many times. This rearrangement joins TRBV24-1 to TRBJ2-3, with 7 bases aligning to TRBD1. The germline V gene encodes CDR1 KGHDR and CDR2 SFDVKD. The CDR3 spans 18 residues. Unmatched junction bases numbered 11, after V lost 3 bases and J lost 0 bases. DNA for the CDR3: TGTGCCACCAGTGATGGCCCAGGGGGTCTGGGCAGCACAGATACGCAGTATTTT. Amino acids: CATSDGPGGLGSTDTQYF.

Remarks on this clonotype: A much larger clone lies one base from this, so it may be a read error. The chain links TRBV10-3 to TRBJ2-1; D gene uncertain. The CDR3 runs 13 residues. CDR1 and CDR2 from the germline V gene are ENHRY and SYGVKD. CDR3 in DNA: TGTGACATCAGTGAGTCAGAGTTTCAGGAGCAGTTCTTC. It is translated as CDISESEFQEQFF.

This clonotype showed up many times. This sequence joins TRBV5-5 and TRBJ1-1; D not certain. There are 13 residues in the CDR3. Germline CDR1 reads SGHKS; CDR2 reads YYEKEE (reference sequence). The V gene lost 5 bases and the J gene lost 1 base, with 9 bases spanning the gap. The CDR3 sequence is CASRLTPNTEAFF. CDR3 in DNA: TGTGCCAGCAGGTTAACACCGAACACTGAAGCTTTCTTT. The full variable domain, rest sourced from reference TRBV5-5 and TRBJ1-1, is DAGVTQSPTHLIKTRGQQVTLRCSPISGHKSVSWYQQVLGQGPQFIFQYYEKEERGRGNFPDRFSARQFPNYSSELNVNALLLGDSALYLCASRLTPNTEAFFGQGTRLTVV.

The table lists this clonotype with many counts. The genes are TRBV28 and TRBJ2-5; 10 nucleotides match TRBD1. V trimming: 3 bases; J trimming: 9 bases; junction bases outside the gene matches: 4. CDR1 and CDR2 (germline): MDHEN, SYDVKM. The length of the CDR3 is 13 residues. DNA for the CDR3: TGTGCCAGCAGTTTCCCGGACAGGGGGGCCCAGTACTTC. As protein: CASSFPDRGAQYF.

The chain recombines TRBV20-1 with TRBJ2-1, with 7 bases fitting TRBD2. The CDR3 has 16 residues. Germline V CDR1 and CDR2: DFQATT, SNEGSKA (reference sequence). V was clipped by 5 bases and J by 0 bases; unmatched bases: 10. CDR3 sequence: CSARALGTNSYNEQFF. CDR3 DNA sequence: TGCAGTGCTCGAGCCTTAGGGACTAACTCCTACAATGAGCAGTTCTTC.

This clonotype was observed at least ten times. This chain uses TRBV6-1 with TRBJ2-7; D uncertain. With 4 bases removed from V and 2 bases from J, the gap between germline ends came to 21 bases. CDR3 length: 17 residues. In germline, CDR1 is MNHNS, CDR2 SASEGT. Here the CDR3 reads CASSAKTRLGTTYEQYF. DNA for the CDR3: TGTGCCAGCAGTGCAAAAACACGGCTCGGAACCACCTACGAGCAGTACTTC.

This clonotype was observed many times. The chain joins TRBV30 to TRBJ1-1; 8 bases are a match to TRBD1. The CDR3 is made up of 13 amino acids. V lost 3 bases, J lost 5 bases, and 5 bases stayed unmatched. Per germline, CDR1 GTSNPN and CDR2 SVGIG (reference sequence). The CDR3 DNA is TGTGCCTGGAGCAAACAGGGGGGAACTGAAGCTTTCTTT. Protein: CAWSKQGGTEAFF.

The table lists this clonotype with many counts. In DNA, the CDR3 is TGCAGTGCTGAACCCATTCTAGGGCGGGAGGGCGCGCAGTTCTTC. Protein sequence: CSAEPILGREGAQFF. The chain recombines TRBV20-1 with TRBJ2-1, with 9 positions matching TRBD2. CDR1 is DFQATT, CDR2 SNEGSKA, per germline (reference sequence). The trim removed 5 bases at V and 12 bases at J, leaving 17 bases unmatched. This CDR3 has 15 residues.

This clonotype has at least ten counts. V usage is TRBV16 and J usage is TRBJ2-7, with D uncertain. V lost 2 bases and J 3 bases, leaving 14 bases between the germline ends. Germline V gene data show CDR1 as KGHSY and CDR2 as FQNENV. The CDR3 is 15 amino acids. The CDR3 coding sequence is TGTGCCAGCAGCCAACAACGCGATTGGGGCTACGAGCAGTACTTC. This gives the protein CASSQQRDWGYEQYF.

This clonotype was counted only a few times. The V gene is TRBV12-3 or TRBV12-4, the J gene TRBJ1-5; D gene uncertain. V dropped 0 bases and J dropped 0 bases, with 6 bases sitting between them. CDR3 length equals 15 residues. The DNA of the CDR3 is TGTGCCAGCAGTTTAGCGTCTCTTAGCAATCAGCCCCAGCATTTT. Its translation is CASSLASLSNQPQHF.

This chain uses TRBV5-5 with TRBJ1-1; possibly TRBD1 for D (5 bases). The CDR3 consists of 17 residues. Trimming removed 1 base at V and 1 base at J, with 17 bases between. The germline gives CDR1 SGHKS, CDR2 YYEKEE (reference sequence). For the CDR3, the DNA is TGTGCCAGCAGCTTGTTTTTAGTGGGGGTCGGGAACACTGAAGCTTTCTTT. Amino acids: CASSLFLVGVGNTEAFF. Supplemented by reference TRBV5-5 and TRBJ1-1, the full variable domain reads DAGVTQSPTHLIKTRGQQVTLRCSPISGHKSVSWYQQVLGQGPQFIFQYYEKEERGRGNFPDRFSARQFPNYSSELNVNALLLGDSALYLCASSLFLVGVGNTEAFFGQGTRLTVV.

This clonotype was counted many times. The genes are TRBV27 and TRBJ1-1; D gene unclear. Trimming removed 6 bases at V and 1 base at J, with 15 bases between. The germline V gene encodes CDR1 MNHEY and CDR2 SMNVEV (reference sequence). The CDR3 length is 15 residues. In DNA form, the CDR3 reads TGTGCCAGCAGAGGTTCAGGTGGACCGAACACTGAAGCTTTCTTT. Translation: CASRGSGGPNTEAFF.

The genes are TRBV28 and TRBJ2-5, with 7 nucleotides matching TRBD1. The CDR3 contains 14 residues. V lost 6 bases, J lost 3 bases, and 7 bases stayed unmatched. Germline lookup yields CDR1 MDHEN and CDR2 SYDVKM. The CDR3 nucleotides are TGTGCCAGCAGACCTGGGACAGCAGAAGAGACCCAGTACTTC. Protein sequence: CASRPGTAEETQYF. The full variable domain, completed using reference TRBV28 and TRBJ2-5, is DVKVTQSSRYLVKRTGEKVFLECVQDMDHENMFWYRQDPGLGLRLIYFSYDVKMKEKGDIPEGYSVSREKKERFSLILESASTNQTSMYLCASRPGTAEETQYFGPGTRLLVL.